Shown below are 6 T cell receptor beta chains from a single sample sequenced in a study of identical twins. TCRdb recomputed calls from the 5' RACE reads with MiXCR, one row per CDR3 protein. This table has about 330,000 distinct CDR3 sequences, 12% appearing once. The same data also contributed to another study, on yellow fever vaccine responses in identical twins.

The sample taken for sequencing was CD8+ T cells sorted from blood. The receptor source for this set is a woman aged 18-30 years in good health.

This clonotype was observed at least ten times. The germline gene is not matched at one end of the junction; a read error may be the cause. The rearrangement joins TRBV11-2 to TRBJ2-5, with D tentatively TRBD1 (5 bases). CDR3 length: 13 residues. The germline V gene encodes CDR1 SGHAT and CDR2 FQNNGV. The CDR3 here is CASSLAFPGLGDF. CDR3 nucleotide sequence: TGTGCCAGCAGCTTAGCCTTTCCCGGGTTAGGGGACTTC.

J is TRBJ2-7 and V is TRBV20-1; 12 positions match TRBD1. Germline V gives CDR1 DFQATT, CDR2 SNEGSKA (reference sequence). This CDR3 spans 15 amino acids. Trimming at V came to 3 bases and at J to 2 bases, leaving 5 bases not matched to a gene. CDR3 nucleotides: TGCAGTGCTAGGGGGACAGGGGGCCTACCCTACGAGCAGTACTTC. It codes for CSARGTGGLPYEQYF.

The rearrangement joins TRBV4-1 to TRBJ2-1, with D uncertain. In germline, CDR1 is MGHRA, CDR2 YSYEKL. The CDR3 covers 13 residues. The V and J ends lost 0 bases and 8 bases respectively, with 8 bases between them. CDR3 nucleotides: TGCGCCAGCAGCCAAGATCTAGAATATGAGCAGTTCTTC. It yields the protein CASSQDLEYEQFF.

This clonotype was found a few times. The chain links TRBV12-3 or TRBV12-4 to TRBJ1-5; D is undetermined. The length of the CDR3 is 14 residues. V lost 3 bases to trimming and J lost 9 bases, with 15 bases between them. CDR3 region: CASSLVERDWPQHF. The CDR3 bases are TGTGCCAGCAGTTTGGTGGAAAGGGATTGGCCCCAGCATTTT.

The chain recombines TRBV28 with TRBJ2-7, with 12 bases matching TRBD1. This CDR3 contains 19 residues. V was clipped by 5 bases and J by 3 bases; unmatched bases: 17. CDR1 MDHEN and CDR2 SYDVKM come from the germline V gene. CDR3 bases: TGTGCCAGCAGTCTAGAGGGGACAGGGGGCTCTCATTCCTTCTACGAGCAGTACTTC. Translating it yields CASSLEGTGGSHSFYEQYF. Complete variable domain (other parts from reference TRBV28 and TRBJ2-7): DVKVTQSSRYLVKRTGEKVFLECVQDMDHENMFWYRQDPGLGLRLIYFSYDVKMKEKGDIPEGYSVSREKKERFSLILESASTNQTSMYLCASSLEGTGGSHSFYEQYFGPGTRLTVT.

The rearrangement joins TRBV12-3 or TRBV12-4 to TRBJ1-2, with D unclear. V shed 3 bases and J shed 7 bases, with 12 bases lying between them. The CDR3 is made up of 13 amino acids. In DNA form, the CDR3 reads TGTGCCAGCAGTTTTCTCTTGACGGCTGGCTACACCTTC. Its protein product is CASSFLLTAGYTF.